Below, 28 T cell receptor beta chains from the same sample are listed, as sequenced in a study of siplizumab effects on memory and regulatory T cells. Repertoires were generated with immunoSEQ multiplex PCR, while TCRdb's copy carries only in-frame clones and drops some. Found here are 55,000 to 70,000 clones, more than 80% of them singletons; the top ten hold approximately 38%. The material sequenced was CD8+ T cells sorted from blood. These receptors originate from a human donor in good health.

The chain is built from TRBV10-3 and TRBJ1-1; no reliable D call. This CDR3 comprises 12 residues. Germline CDR1 ENHRY, CDR2 SYGVKD. The V end was cut by 10 bases, the J end by 3 bases, with 12 bases between. DNA for the CDR3: TGTGCCACTCTCGGAGTGGACACTGAAGCTTTCTTT. Encoded protein: CATLGVDTEAFF.

V gene TRBV5-1 combines with J gene TRBJ2-1; 9 nucleotides line up with TRBD2. V lost 2 bases to trimming and J lost 5 bases; unmatched junction nucleotides: 14. Germline loops: CDR1 SGHRS, CDR2 YFSETQ. This CDR3 has 18 amino acids. CDR3 in amino acids: CASSFSTLAGALDNEQFF. The DNA of the CDR3 is TGCGCCAGCAGCTTTAGTACGTTAGCGGGAGCTTTAGACAATGAGCAGTTCTTC.

V gene TRBV28 combines with J gene TRBJ2-5, with 8 bases aligning to TRBD1. Per the germline V gene, CDR1 is MDHEN and CDR2 is SYDVKM. This CDR3 is built from 15 residues. V shed 5 bases and J 5 bases; nucleotides not matched to a gene: 10. CDR3 nucleotide sequence: TGTGCCAGCAGTACCCTGGACAGGGCGAGGGAGACCCAGTACTTC. Translating gives CASSTLDRARETQYF.

This clone was observed at least ten times. The genes are TRBV14 and TRBJ2-7, with unresolved D. Trimming shortened V by 1 base and J by 6 bases, and 10 bases separated the two germline ends. CDR1 SGHDN and CDR2 FVKESK come from the germline V gene. CDR3 length: 13 amino acids. CDR3 in DNA: TGTGCCAGCAGCCAAGTAGTGAGTGGCGAGCAGTACTTC. Translation gives CASSQVVSGEQYF.

V usage is TRBV29-1 and J usage is TRBJ1-2; possibly TRBD1 for D (6 bases). Germline V gene sequence: CDR1 SQVTM, CDR2 ANQGSEA. The CDR3 has 12 amino acids. Trimming pared 3 bases from V and 1 base from J, leaving 6 bases between. CDR3 in DNA: TGCAGCGTTGAGGACAGTAACTATGGCTACACCTTC. Translated, it gives CSVEDSNYGYTF.

This clone has only one observation. CDR3 nucleotides: TGCAGCGCCCTCATGGCCACTGGTGGCTACACCTTC. It translates to CSALMATGGYTF. The chain employs TRBV29-1 and TRBJ1-2; D ambiguous. The length of the CDR3 is 12 residues. Between the trimmed V and J ends, which lost 7 bases and 7 bases, there was a span of 16 bases. CDR1 and CDR2 from the germline V gene are SQVTM and ANQGSEA.

The table lists this clone with a count of one. CDR3 in DNA: TGTGCCAGCATCCTGACTGAGAATCCCAATGAGCAGTTCTTC. Amino acids: CASILTENPNEQFF. V is TRBV7-9 and J is TRBJ2-1; D unresolved. Trimming pared 7 bases from V and 6 bases from J, leaving 16 bases between. The CDR3 extends over 14 amino acids. Germline V CDR1 and CDR2: SEHNR, FQNEAQ (reference sequence).

This chain joins TRBV7-9 and TRBJ2-2; D possibly corresponds to TRBD2 (5 bases). CDR3 size: 15 residues. V shed 5 bases and J shed 6 bases, with 16 bases lying between them. Germline-derived CDR1 and CDR2 are SEHNR and FQNEAQ (reference sequence). This CDR3 reads CASSQTASRPGELFF. Written as DNA, the CDR3 is TGTGCCAGCAGCCAGACGGCTAGCAGGCCCGGGGAGCTGTTTTTT. Full variable domain (missing parts from reference TRBV7-9 and TRBJ2-2): DTGVSQNPRHKITKRGQNVTFRCDPISEHNRLYWYRQTLGQGPEFLTYFQNEAQLEKSRLLSDRFSAERPKGSFSTLEIQRTEQGDSAMYLCASSQTASRPGELFFGEGSRLTVL.

This chain uses TRBV4-1 with TRBJ1-1; the match to TRBD1 covers 7 bases. Germline CDR1 is MGHRA and CDR2 is YSYEKL. After removal of 4 bases from V and 3 bases from J, the junction contained 5 bases not matched to a gene. The CDR3 is made up of 14 amino acids. Here the CDR3 DNA reads TGCGCCAGCAGCCCCCTTCAGGGGGACACTGAAGCTTTCTTT. This codes for CASSPLQGDTEAFF.

The chain has TRBV19 and TRBJ2-7; D ambiguous. V shed 4 bases and J shed 3 bases, with 13 bases lying between them. The CDR3 loop spans 14 amino acids. Germline values: CDR1 LNHDA, CDR2 SQIVND (reference sequence). CDR3 residues: CASSSGPGLYEQYF. DNA of the CDR3: TGTGCCAGTAGTAGTGGGCCGGGCCTCTACGAGCAGTACTTC.

The chain links TRBV2 to TRBJ2-3, with D unresolved. The V and J ends lost 4 bases and 2 bases respectively, with 7 bases between them. This CDR3 comprises 13 residues. Looked up from germline, CDR1 is SNHLY and CDR2 is FYNNEI. The CDR3 is CASSGANTDTQYF. The CDR3 DNA sequence: TGTGCCAGCAGTGGAGCGAACACAGATACGCAGTATTTT.

V and J are TRBV11-3 and TRBJ1-3, with 8 bases that match TRBD1. The CDR3 spans 16 residues. Trimming cost V 2 bases and J 2 bases; bases outside gene matches: 5. CDR1 and CDR2 (germline): SGHNT, YENEEA. The CDR3 reads CASSLWPGQAGNTIYF. CDR3 in DNA: TGTGCCAGCAGCTTATGGCCGGGACAGGCTGGAAACACCATATATTTT.

The CDR3 is CAWSLGTSGLGDTQYF. As DNA, the CDR3 is TGTGCCTGGAGCCTCGGGACTAGCGGTCTCGGAGATACGCAGTATTTT. This chain connects TRBV30 to TRBJ2-3; TRBD2 aligns across 11 bases. V was clipped by 3 bases and J by 5 bases; unmatched bases: 10. The CDR3 is made up of 16 amino acids. Per the germline V gene, CDR1 is GTSNPN and CDR2 is SVGIG (reference sequence).

A note on this clone: At the DNA level, this CDR3 is encoded by other sequences in the same sample as well. The CDR3 is CASSLAGTSGSTDTQYF. CDR3 DNA: TGTGCCAGCAGTTTGGCCGGGACTAGCGGAAGCACAGATACGCAGTATTTT. The rearrangement uses TRBV27 and TRBJ2-3, with TRBD2 identical over 11 bases. Per the germline V gene, CDR1 is MNHEY and CDR2 is SMNVEV (reference sequence). Trimming took 3 bases from V and 0 from J; bases not matched to a gene: 5. This CDR3 is 17 amino acids long.

This clone was observed a single time. The chain recombines TRBV5-1 with TRBJ2-3; TRBD2 might be the D (6 bases). Germline CDR1 SGHRS, CDR2 YFSETQ. The germline V and J ends were trimmed by 7 bases and 0 bases, with 15 bases remaining between them. The CDR3 consists of 15 residues. The CDR3 DNA reads as TGCGCCAGCGACAGAGCGGGCGATAGCACAGATACGCAGTATTTT. Its translation is CASDRAGDSTDTQYF. The complete variable domain, with remaining parts taken from reference TRBV5-1 and TRBJ2-3, reads KAGVTQTPRYLIKTRGQQVTLSCSPISGHRSVSWYQQTPGQGLQFLFEYFSETQRNKGNFPGRFSGRQFSNSRSEMNVSTLELGDSALYLCASDRAGDSTDTQYFGPGTRLTVL.

This clone is a singleton in its sample. V gene TRBV7-6 combines with J gene TRBJ2-7; no definite D call. The germline V and J ends were trimmed by 6 bases and 4 bases, with 16 bases remaining between them. CDR1 SGHVS and CDR2 FNYEAQ come from the germline V gene. This CDR3 is built from 14 residues. CDR3 sequence reads: CASRASPDGYEQYF. The DNA of the CDR3 is TGTGCCAGCAGAGCGTCGCCAGACGGGTACGAGCAGTACTTC.

Comment on this clone: One end of the junction varies from germline; a read error may be responsible. The chain carries TRBV7-9 and TRBJ2-5; TRBD1 matches at 7 bases. This CDR3 is built from 14 residues. The germline gives CDR1 SEHNR, CDR2 FQNEAQ (reference sequence). This CDR3 is CASSFGPRDSLGDF. The CDR3 DNA sequence: TGTGCCAGCAGCTTCGGTCCTCGGGACAGTTTGGGGGACTTC.

The chain combines TRBV5-6 with TRBJ2-7, with 8 bases aligning to TRBD2. CDR1 SGHDT and CDR2 YYEEEE come from the germline V gene. The CDR3 loop spans 16 amino acids. V shed 4 bases and J 1 base; nucleotides not matched to a gene: 10. CDR3: CASSPNLAGLSYEQYF. As DNA, the CDR3 is TGTGCCAGCAGCCCAAACTTAGCGGGGCTATCCTACGAGCAGTACTTC.

This sequence joins TRBV9 and TRBJ1-3; D uncertain. CDR3 size: 13 residues. From germline, CDR1 is SGDLS and CDR2 YYNGEE. Trimming pared 4 bases from V and 8 bases from J, leaving 13 bases between. In DNA, the CDR3 is TGTGCCAGCAGCCCTAGGACGGAGCACACCATATATTTT. Translation gives CASSPRTEHTIYF.

The genes are TRBV30 and TRBJ2-3; 10 bases align to TRBD2. Trimming cost V 4 bases and J 1 base; bases outside gene matches: 14. The CDR3 totals 18 residues. CDR1 GTSNPN and CDR2 SVGIG come from the germline V gene (reference sequence). The CDR3 DNA reads as TGTGCCTGGAACCAAGACCTAGCGGGAGCCTCAGGCACAGATACGCAGTATTTT. Protein product: CAWNQDLAGASGTDTQYF.

The chain employs TRBV9 and TRBJ1-1; 7 nucleotides align to TRBD1. The CDR3 loop spans 14 amino acids. CDR1 is SGDLS, CDR2 YYNGEE, per germline. V was clipped by 3 bases and J by 1 base; unmatched bases: 3. CDR3 residues: CASSATGANTEAFF. The CDR3 DNA sequence: TGTGCCAGCAGCGCAACAGGGGCGAACACTGAAGCTTTCTTT.

This clone occurred once. J is TRBJ2-1 and V is TRBV11-2; TRBD1 might be the D (6 bases). The V gene's germline CDR1 is SGHAT and CDR2 FQNNGV. V was shortened by 1 base and J by 7 bases, with 20 bases between the two germline ends. There are 17 residues in the CDR3. CDR3: CASSLAVGPTRGNEQFF. CDR3 DNA: TGTGCCAGCAGCTTAGCAGTGGGACCCACTAGGGGGAATGAGCAGTTCTTC.

The V call is TRBV19, the J call TRBJ2-3; 11 bases agree with TRBD2. CDR3 length: 15 residues. V dropped 5 bases and J dropped 1; count of bases not matched to a gene: 2. Germline V gene data show CDR1 as LNHDA and CDR2 as SQIVND (reference sequence). The chain's CDR3 is CASSLLAGGTDTQYF. The DNA of the CDR3 is TGTGCCAGTAGTTTACTAGCGGGAGGCACAGATACGCAGTATTTT. Full variable domain (remainder filled in from reference TRBV19 and TRBJ2-3): DGGITQSPKYLFRKEGQNVTLSCEQNLNHDAMYWYRQDPGQGLRLIYYSQIVNDFQKGDIAEGYSVSREKKESFPLTVTSAQKNPTAFYLCASSLLAGGTDTQYFGPGTRLTVL.

V is TRBV5-1 and J is TRBJ2-7; TRBD1 matches 7 bases. The CDR3 covers 14 residues. With V trimmed by 0 bases and J by 4 bases, 4 bases remained unmatched. CDR1 and CDR2 (germline): SGHRS, YFSETQ. CDR3 residues: CASSLGQGVYEQYF. The CDR3 DNA reads as TGCGCCAGCAGCTTGGGGCAGGGGGTTTACGAGCAGTACTTC.

The V gene is TRBV30, the J gene TRBJ2-7, with D perhaps matching TRBD2 (5 bases). Trimming took 1 base from V and 1 from J, leaving 14 bases between them. Germline-derived CDR1 and CDR2 are GTSNPN and SVGIG (reference sequence). The CDR3 is 15 residues long. The CDR3 coding sequence is TGTGCCTGGAGTGAGAGCCGGGATGTATCCTACGAGCAGTACTTC. Translating it yields CAWSESRDVSYEQYF.

CDR3 sequence reads: CASSPTTSGSSYEQYF. CDR3 in DNA: TGTGCCAGCAGTCCCACGACTAGCGGGAGCTCCTACGAGCAGTACTTC. The chain carries TRBV27 and TRBJ2-7; TRBD2 agrees at 12 bases. Germline V gives CDR1 MNHEY, CDR2 SMNVEV (reference sequence). This CDR3 has 16 residues. J was trimmed by 0 bases and V by 5 bases; bases with no gene match: 5.

This chain links TRBV7-9 with TRBJ2-3; maybe TRBD2 (5 bases). The V end was cut by 8 bases, the J end by 4 bases, with 16 bases between. CDR3 length equals 14 residues. The V gene's germline CDR1 is SEHNR and CDR2 FQNEAQ (reference sequence). CDR3 DNA sequence: TGTGCCAGCTACAGTACCGGGGAGCCAGATACGCAGTATTTT. This sequence encodes CASYSTGEPDTQYF. Combining the CDR3 with reference TRBV7-9 and TRBJ2-3 gives the whole variable domain DTGVSQNPRHKITKRGQNVTFRCDPISEHNRLYWYRQTLGQGPEFLTYFQNEAQLEKSRLLSDRFSAERPKGSFSTLEIQRTEQGDSAMYLCASYSTGEPDTQYFGPGTRLTVL.

Here the CDR3 reads CASSSTGDYNEQFF. The CDR3 nucleotides read TGTGCCAGCAGCTCGACAGGGGACTACAATGAGCAGTTCTTC. The chain links TRBV7-9 to TRBJ2-1; 8 bases are a match to TRBD1. CDR1 and CDR2 (germline): SEHNR, FQNEAQ (reference sequence). The junction had 2 bases not matched to a gene; V was cut back by 4 bases and J by 3 bases. The CDR3 consists of 14 residues. The variable domain in full, with the rest retrieved from reference TRBV7-9 and TRBJ2-1, is DTGVSQNPRHKITKRGQNVTFRCDPISEHNRLYWYRQTLGQGPEFLTYFQNEAQLEKSRLLSDRFSAERPKGSFSTLEIQRTEQGDSAMYLCASSSTGDYNEQFFGPGTRLTVL.